The 24 T cell receptor beta chains reported below all come from one sample, sequenced in a study of cytomegalovirus exposure and HLA in healthy donors. Use of 60 Vbeta and 13 Jbeta primers characterized the PCR. Libraries were prepared by immunoSEQ multiplex PCR; TCRdb keeps only in-frame clonotypes and omits some of them. The sample holds about 180,000 clones, roughly 80% seen once. Sequenced sample: PBMCs. These receptor sequences come from a male donor in good health and CMV-seronegative.

CDR3 nucleotides: TGTGCCACCAGTCTCAACAGGTTAAATTCACCCCTCCACTTT. Amino acids: CATSLNRLNSPLHF. The V call is TRBV15, the J call TRBJ1-6; TRBD1 might be the D (5 bases). Trimming shortened V by 6 bases and J by 7 bases, and 13 bases separated the two germline ends. There are 14 residues in the CDR3. In germline, CDR1 is LNHNV, CDR2 YYDKDF (reference sequence). Supplemented by reference TRBV15 and TRBJ1-6, the full variable domain reads DAMVIQNPRYQVTQFGKPVTLSCSQTLNHNVMYWYQQKSSQAPKLLFHYYDKDFNNEADTPDNFQSRRPNTSFCFLDIRSPGLGDTAMYLCATSLNRLNSPLHFGNGTRLTVT.

The V and J genes are TRBV9 and TRBJ2-5; 11 nucleotides line up with TRBD1. The junction had 3 bases not matched to a gene; V was cut back by 0 bases and J by 5 bases. CDR3 length equals 15 residues. The germline gives CDR1 SGDLS, CDR2 YYNGEE. CDR3 nucleotides: TGTGCCAGCAGCGTAGGGACAGGGGGCCGGGAGACCCAGTACTTC. Its protein product is CASSVGTGGRETQYF.

This clone was detected only once. The chain has TRBV13 and TRBJ1-2, with D perhaps matching TRBD1 (6 bases). CDR1 and CDR2 (germline): PRHDT, FYEKMQ (reference sequence). The CDR3 has 15 amino acids. The V end lost 1 base, the J end lost 4 bases, and 13 bases lay between the germline ends. CDR3 sequence (DNA): TGTGCCAGCAGCTTAGCTGGGGGCCGCGGCTATGGCTACACCTTC. It is translated as CASSLAGGRGYGYTF.

The chain couples TRBV7-2 to TRBJ2-7; 7 nucleotides match TRBD2. Germline-derived CDR1 and CDR2 are SGHTA and FQGNSA. This CDR3 is 14 amino acids long. Unmatched junction bases numbered 9, after V lost 5 bases and J lost 5 bases. CDR3 loop: CASSPGSGNNEQYF. CDR3 coding DNA: TGTGCCAGCAGCCCAGGGAGCGGGAACAACGAGCAGTACTTC.

The V and J genes are TRBV21-1 and TRBJ2-5; the D call TRBD2 from the table was never checked on the DNA. TRBV21-1 is a recognized pseudogene. The CDR3 covers 15 residues. DNA for the CDR3: TGTGCCAGCAGCAAAGAGAGGGCAGCCGGTGAGACCCAGTACTTC. Translation gives CASSKERAAGETQYF.

This clone was observed a single time. This chain links TRBV4-1 with TRBJ1-2, with D possibly matching TRBD1 (6 bases). V was trimmed by 3 bases and J by 5 bases, leaving 10 bases between them. The germline V gene encodes CDR1 MGHRA and CDR2 YSYEKL. The CDR3 has 13 residues. The CDR3 loop reads CASSHQTGYGYTF. CDR3 nucleotides: TGCGCCAGCAGCCACCAGACAGGTTATGGCTACACCTTC.

The chain recombines TRBV6-6 with TRBJ2-2; 7 bases match TRBD1. With V trimmed by 6 bases and J by 2 bases, 3 bases remained unmatched. The CDR3 consists of 14 residues. CDR1 is MNHNY, CDR2 SVGAGI, per germline (reference sequence). In DNA form, the CDR3 reads TGTGCCAGCAGGTGGGACAGCAACACCGGGGAGCTGTTTTTT. This encodes CASRWDSNTGELFF.

This clone was counted between two and nine times. The chain carries TRBV18 and TRBJ1-2, with 9 bases fitting TRBD1. The CDR3 length is 15 residues. Germline CDR1 reads KGHSH; CDR2 reads LQKENI. With V trimmed by 0 bases and J by 4 bases, 3 bases remained unmatched. CDR3 residues: CASSPPHRGPYGYTF. In DNA, the CDR3 is TGTGCCAGCTCACCACCGCACAGGGGGCCCTATGGCTACACCTTC.

The CDR3 spells CASSREGTVTDTQYF. CDR3 bases: TGTGCCAGCAGCAGGGAAGGGACAGTCACAGATACGCAGTATTTT. The chain recombines TRBV27 with TRBJ2-3; 7 nucleotides match TRBD1. In germline, CDR1 is MNHEY, CDR2 SMNVEV (reference sequence). V gave up 6 bases and J gave up 2 bases; unmatched junction bases: 8. The length of the CDR3 is 15 residues.

The rearrangement uses TRBV27 and TRBJ2-2; 10 nucleotides match TRBD1. Losses at the gene ends were 4 bases for V and 4 bases for J; bases not matched to a gene: 0. The germline gives CDR1 MNHEY, CDR2 SMNVEV (reference sequence). The CDR3 has 14 residues. The CDR3 is CASSWDRGTGELFF. Written as DNA, the CDR3 is TGTGCCAGCAGTTGGGACAGGGGCACCGGGGAGCTGTTTTTT.

This clone was picked up one time. V gene TRBV27 combines with J gene TRBJ2-7; 11 bases are a match to TRBD2. The CDR3 contains 16 residues. Germline lookup yields CDR1 MNHEY and CDR2 SMNVEV (reference sequence). J gave up 2 bases and V 3 bases, and 6 bases lay outside the gene matches. The CDR3 region has the DNA TGTGCCAGCAGTTTCTTATTAGCGGGAGGGCCCTACGAGCAGTACTTC. Protein sequence: CASSFLLAGGPYEQYF.

A word on this clone: One junction end disagrees with the germline gene, perhaps due to a read error. This rearrangement joins TRBV7-9 to TRBJ2-3; possibly TRBD1 for D (6 bases). The CDR3 runs 17 residues. Germline CDR1 SEHNR, CDR2 FQNEAQ (reference sequence). The DNA for the CDR3 is TGTTCCAGCAGCCAGAGGGGGACGGGGTGGAACACAGATACGCAGTATTTT. Translated, it gives CSSSQRGTGWNTDTQYF.

The chain employs TRBV4-1 and TRBJ1-6; D ambiguous. The V gene lost 0 bases and the J gene lost 10 bases, with 4 bases spanning the gap. The CDR3 length is 12 residues. Per germline, CDR1 MGHRA and CDR2 YSYEKL. Here the CDR3 DNA reads TGCGCCAGCAGCCAAGATTCATCACCCCTCCACTTT. The encoded protein is CASSQDSSPLHF.

This chain links TRBV29-1 with TRBJ2-7; 8 nucleotides match TRBD2. After removal of 3 bases from V and 4 bases from J, the junction contained 8 bases not matched to a gene. The CDR3 length is 14 residues. The germline CDR1 and CDR2 sequences are SQVTM and ANQGSEA. The CDR3 sequence: CSVESSGGSYEQYF. The CDR3 DNA sequence: TGCAGCGTTGAGTCCAGCGGGGGTAGTTACGAGCAGTACTTC.

This clone was counted once. The chain joins TRBV7-3 to TRBJ1-1, with 7 bases matching TRBD1. CDR3 length: 13 amino acids. CDR1 and CDR2 (germline): SGHTA, FQGTGA. V lost 5 bases, J lost 5 bases, and 5 bases stayed unmatched. The CDR3: CASSEQGITEAFF. CDR3 sequence (DNA): TGTGCCAGCAGCGAACAGGGGATTACTGAAGCTTTCTTT.

The chain recombines TRBV5-1 with TRBJ1-6, with a possible D match to TRBD1 (5 bases). The germline V gene has CDR1 SGHRS and CDR2 YFSETQ. CDR3 length: 14 residues. The V and J ends lost 0 bases and 6 bases respectively, with 7 bases between them. The CDR3 spells CASSLDRLNSPLHF. DNA for the CDR3: TGCGCCAGCAGCTTGGACAGGCTTAATTCACCCCTCCACTTT.

This chain connects TRBV29-1 to TRBJ1-2, with no clear D. Germline V gives CDR1 SQVTM, CDR2 ANQGSEA. The CDR3 spans 13 residues. Trimming shortened V by 4 bases and J by 5 bases, and 14 bases separated the two germline ends. CDR3: CSVGGSGPYGYTF. The DNA for the CDR3 is TGCAGCGTTGGGGGTAGCGGGCCATATGGCTACACCTTC.

This clone was recorded only once. This CDR3 is CASPGQGEQFF. CDR3 sequence (DNA): TGTGCCAGCCCGGGGCAGGGGGAGCAGTTCTTC. The rearrangement links TRBV2 to TRBJ2-1; the D gene is possibly TRBD1 (6 bases). The V gene's germline CDR1 is SNHLY and CDR2 FYNNEI. V lost 8 bases, J lost 10 bases, and 12 bases lay in between. The CDR3 is 11 residues long.

V is TRBV7-9 and J is TRBJ2-2; 14 nucleotides agree with TRBD2. Germline-derived CDR1 and CDR2 are SEHNR and FQNEAQ (reference sequence). The CDR3 has 18 amino acids. Trimming took 6 bases from V and 3 from J; bases not matched to a gene: 9. As DNA, the CDR3 is TGTGCCAGCAGACCCCAAGGACTAGCGGGAGGAGACACCGGGGAGCTGTTTTTT. Encoded protein: CASRPQGLAGGDTGELFF.

The chain links TRBV7-6 to TRBJ2-3, with 10 bases aligning to TRBD2. With 0 bases clipped from V and 4 bases from J, the junction kept 4 bases outside the gene matches. CDR3 length: 16 residues. In germline, CDR1 is SGHVS, CDR2 FNYEAQ. In DNA form, the CDR3 reads TGTGCCAGCAGCTTAGCCAGCGGGAGGGCCGCAGATACGCAGTATTTT. It specifies CASSLASGRAADTQYF. Full variable domain (missing parts from reference TRBV7-6 and TRBJ2-3): GAGVSQSPRYKVTKRGQDVALRCDPISGHVSLYWYRQALGQGPEFLTYFNYEAQQDKSGLPNDRFSAERPEGSISTLTIQRTEQRDSAMYRCASSLASGRAADTQYFGPGTRLTVL.

Note on this clone: This same CDR3 is encoded by further DNA sequences in the sample. The chain has TRBV5-1 and TRBJ2-5, with 8 bases matching TRBD2. The length of the CDR3 is 12 residues. The V and J ends lost 10 bases and 7 bases, in that order; junction bases with no gene match: 9. Germline V CDR1 and CDR2: SGHRS, YFSETQ. CDR3 nucleotides: TGCGCCTCCGCACTAGCGGTTGGGACCCAGTACTTC. This codes for CASALAVGTQYF.

This clone showed up many times. This chain connects TRBV19 to TRBJ2-1; D not certain. Germline lookup yields CDR1 LNHDA and CDR2 SQIVND (reference sequence). The CDR3 runs 15 residues. Trimming stripped 3 bases from V and 6 bases from J, with 15 bases between. CDR3 in DNA: TGTGCCAGTAGTATCAGCACTACCCCCATCAATGAGCAGTTCTTC. Translating gives CASSISTTPINEQFF.

This CDR3 reads CASSLDRVETQYF. CDR3 nucleotide sequence: TGTGCCAGCAGCTTGGACAGGGTGGAGACCCAGTACTTC. The J gene is TRBJ2-5, the V gene TRBV5-4; maybe TRBD1 (6 bases). This CDR3 comprises 13 residues. Germline loops: CDR1 SGHNT, CDR2 YYREEE (reference sequence). V was trimmed by 0 bases and J by 5 bases, leaving 8 bases between them.

V gene TRBV12-2 combines with J gene TRBJ2-7; the table's D call, TRBD1, was not checked against the DNA. TRBV12-2 has pseudogene status. The CDR3 is 14 amino acids. The chain's CDR3 is CASRPPDTSYEQYF. CDR3 coding DNA: TGTGCAAGTCGCCCTCCGGACACCTCCTACGAGCAGTACTTC.